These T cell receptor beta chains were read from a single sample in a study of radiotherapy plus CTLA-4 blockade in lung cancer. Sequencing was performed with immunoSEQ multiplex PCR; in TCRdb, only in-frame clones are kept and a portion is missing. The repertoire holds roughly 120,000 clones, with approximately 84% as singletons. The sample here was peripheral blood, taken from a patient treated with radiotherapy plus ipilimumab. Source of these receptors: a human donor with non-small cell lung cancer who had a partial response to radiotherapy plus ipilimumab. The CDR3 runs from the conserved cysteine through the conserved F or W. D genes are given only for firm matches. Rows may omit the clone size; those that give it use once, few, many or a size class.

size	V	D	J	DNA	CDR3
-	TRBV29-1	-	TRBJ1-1	TGCAGCGGCAGACACGGGGGAAAGGGCACTGAAGCTTTCTTT	CSGRHGGKGTEAFF
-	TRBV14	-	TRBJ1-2	TGTGCCAGCAGCCCTGGACTCTCCTCACGTCGGGACTATGGCTACACCTTC	CASSPGLSSRRDYGYTF
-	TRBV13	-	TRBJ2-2	TGTGCCAGCAGCTTAGACTTTTACACCGGGGAGCTGTTTTTT	CASSLDFYTGELFF
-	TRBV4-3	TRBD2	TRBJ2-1	TGCGCCAGCAGCCGCCTAGCGGGAGGGCCCGGGAATGAGCAGTTCTTC	CASSRLAGGPGNEQFF
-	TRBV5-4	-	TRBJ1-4	TGTGCCAGCAGCCTGGTCGGGGGGGCGGGTGAAAAACTGTTTTTT	CASSLVGGAGEKLFF
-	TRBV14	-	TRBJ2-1	TGTGCCACTAGCAGGAGGTCCTACAATGAGCAGTTCTTC	CATSRRSYNEQFF
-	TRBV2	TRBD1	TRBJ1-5	TGTGCCAGCACGGGACAGGCGATATTACAGCCCCAGCATTTT	CASTGQAILQPQHF
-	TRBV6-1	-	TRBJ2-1	TGTGCCAGCAGTGGAAACAGGGTCGGCAGCTACAATGAGCAGTTCTTC	CASSGNRVGSYNEQFF
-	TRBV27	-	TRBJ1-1	TGTGCCAGCAGTTTATCAGGGGATTTAGAAGCTTTCTTT	CASSLSGDLEAFF
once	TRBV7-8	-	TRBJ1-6	TGTGCCAGCAGCTTCGTCGGGGGTTTGGATTCACCCCTCCACTTT	CASSFVGGLDSPLHF
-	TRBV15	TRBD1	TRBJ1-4	TGTGCCACCAATCAGGGGGATGCAACTAATGAAAAACTGTTTTTT	CATNQGDATNEKLFF
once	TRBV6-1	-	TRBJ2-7	TGTGCCAGCAGTGAATACGGGATTGAAACCTACGAGCAGTACTTC	CASSEYGIETYEQYF
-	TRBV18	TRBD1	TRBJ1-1	TGTGCCAGCTCGGGGAGGACAGGGCCCACTGAAGCTTTCTTT	CASSGRTGPTEAFF
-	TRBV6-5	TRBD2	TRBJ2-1	TGTGCCAGCGCCTCTCGAGCGGGAGGGAGGGATGAGCAGTTCTTC	CASASRAGGRDEQFF
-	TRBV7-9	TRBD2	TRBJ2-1	TGTGCCAGCCAAACGGGACTAGCGGACATCGATGAGCAGTTCTTC	CASQTGLADIDEQFF
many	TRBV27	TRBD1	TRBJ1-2	TGTGCCAGCAGTCTCGGGACAGGCTATGGCTACACCTTC	CASSLGTGYGYTF
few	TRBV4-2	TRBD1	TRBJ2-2	TGTGCCAGCAGCCAAGGACAGGGGACGGGCGGGGAGCTGTTTTTT	CASSQGQGTGGELFF
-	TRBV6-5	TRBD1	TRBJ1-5	TGTGCCACCACAGGGGGATTCGGCAATCAGCCCCAGCATTTT	CATTGGFGNQPQHF
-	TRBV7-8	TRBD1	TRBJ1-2	TGTGCCAGCAGCCGCCGGGACAGGGCACACGGCTACACCTTC	CASSRRDRAHGYTF